The clone carrying this T cell receptor beta chain has just one count. The sample is drawn from a study of control samples from healthy donors and cancer patients. The method was immunoSEQ multiplex PCR; TCRdb's version includes in-frame clones alone and lacks a portion of them. The table has fewer than 200,000 clones, over 85% seen once. Trimming removed 5 bases from V and 6 bases from J; junction bases left unmatched: 10. Germline V gives CDR1 MNHEY, CDR2 SVGAGI. The CDR3 sequence is 15 residues long. The chain employs TRBV6-5 and TRBJ2-1; TRBD2 matches at 7 bases. The clonotype was recovered from a man aged 18 to 29 in good health. Sequenced sample: blood. Written as DNA, the CDR3 is TGTGCCAGCAGTCCCTCCGGGACTAAGGGCAATGAGCAGTTCTTC. Translation: CASSPSGTKGNEQFF.